The entry below gives a single T cell receptor (beta chain) sequence along with its context. Its antigen is not known. Recent acute infections and vaccinations were absent in the healthy HIV-negative adult donors. The sample originates from a study of shared clonotypes between healthy human individuals. Study-level information: There were three CD4 naive, three CD4 memory, two CD8 naive and one CD8 memory plates per donor.

Germline V CDR1 and CDR2: SQVTM, ANQGSEA. The CDR3 extends over 17 amino acids. Sequencing used immunoSEQ multiplex PCR; TCRdb keeps in-frame clones, though not all of them. This sample has 2 million to 3 million clones, with approximately 94% found just once. General study findings and limits: Some clonotypes were shared by all four sorted-subset donors, while others were not shared. The non-shared ones had lower generation probabilities than the shared ones. Richness estimates generally favored naive over memory subsets.

This receptor was obtained from a young man in good health. Some clones in this sample may be carry-over from other donors' samples. V usage is TRBV29-1 and J usage is TRBJ2-5; TRBD2 matches at 8 bases. The assigned J gene may be wrong: the sequence end matches TRBJ2-7 better. The sequenced material came from naive CD4+ T cells from PBMCs. Subset specified: CD45RA+ positively selected. The CDR3 sequence: CSVEVAGSLDSSYEQYF. The CDR3 DNA reads as TGCAGCGTTGAAGTAGCGGGAAGTCTAGACAGCTCCTACGAGCAGTACTTC.